This TCR beta chain originates from a study of blood T cell repertoires in COVID-19 (dated by TCRdb to the early 2020s). Background on the whole study: Samples from collaborators originated in the United States, Italy and Spain and spanned both the acute and convalescent phases of COVID-19. The repertoires were released in a freely available public database meant as a resource for research on the immune response to SARS-CoV-2. Where HLA class I and class II types were available, the types were taken from metadata supplied by the sample provider, not from assay-based typing. The samples were drawn from the first 160 participants of the ongoing ImmuneRACE study and from 1,200 or so subjects provided by 6 global collaborators. Subjects who had been exposed to COVID-19, were actively infected with it, or had recovered from it provided the deeply sampled blood TCRbeta repertoires that made up the dataset. The prospective study material was composed of cDNA or gDNA derived from T cells, B-cell-depleted T cells, or PBMCs. Nearly every sample came with metadata listing a de-identified subject ID, COVID-19 status, age in years and sex.

Concerning this clone: The antigen it recognizes is unknown. Qualities for individual bases were not recorded, and no much larger clone is one base off.

Collaborating institutions collected whole blood in K2EDTA tubes following their own protocols. For TCRbeta analysis, collaborator samples were shipped as frozen whole blood, as isolated PBMCs, or as DNA extracted from either sample type. TCRbeta CDR3 regions were amplified from genomic DNA using the immunoSEQ Assay, a bias-controlled multiplex PCR. From the authors' description of their analysis: The number of nucleated cells in each sample was estimated from the amplification of reference gene primers within the assay. To quantify the absolute abundance of each unique TCRbeta CDR3 rearrangement, sequence reads were collapsed and filtered. For each sample, productive Simpson clonality was calculated by taking the square root of Simpson's diversity index across productive rearrangements. The clones in this table, taken by TCRdb from immuneACCESS, are in-frame only. Not every clone is retained; where verified, under half of the shortfall comes from an unresolved V gene, and the cause of the rest is unknown. V and J calls and clone size are given by that table; D and trimming were obtained from the DNA. Across this sample there are 150,000 to 200,000 clones, with around 81% seen only once. The ten largest clones add up to approximately 9.9% of the sample.

Overall study outcomes, separate from this receptor: Clinical and demographic metadata were provided uncurated, with the amount varying by source and participant.

V loses 3 bases at its end and J loses 2 bases; junction bases beyond the gene matches: 5. The CDR3 measures 15 amino acids from cysteine to phenylalanine. Just CDR3 DNA is preserved here, 45 bases in frame from base 1. The germline V gene sets CDR1 to KGHSH and CDR2 to LQKENI. Recombination linked TRBV18 to TRBJ1-2, with 8 bases in between that match TRBD1. The source of this sequence is a man in his 60s with active or convalescent COVID-19. Sequencing was done on a sample of peripheral blood. The CDR3 reads as follows: CASSPGQGLNYGYTF. Read as DNA, the sequence is TGTGCCAGCTCACCTGGACAGGGCTTAAACTATGGCTACACCTTC.